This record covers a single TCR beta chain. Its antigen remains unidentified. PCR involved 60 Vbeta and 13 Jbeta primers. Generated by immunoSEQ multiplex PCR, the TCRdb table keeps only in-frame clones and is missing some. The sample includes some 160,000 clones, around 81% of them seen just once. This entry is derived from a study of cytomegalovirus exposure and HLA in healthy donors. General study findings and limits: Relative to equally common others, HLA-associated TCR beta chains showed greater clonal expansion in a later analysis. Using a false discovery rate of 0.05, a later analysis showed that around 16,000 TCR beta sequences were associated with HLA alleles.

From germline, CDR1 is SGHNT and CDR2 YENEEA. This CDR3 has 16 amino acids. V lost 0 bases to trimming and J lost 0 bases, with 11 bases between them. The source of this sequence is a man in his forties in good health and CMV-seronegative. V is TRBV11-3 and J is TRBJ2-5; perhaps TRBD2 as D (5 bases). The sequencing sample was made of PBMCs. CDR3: CASSLDSGGYQETQYF. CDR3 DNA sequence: TGTGCCAGCAGCTTAGACTCGGGCGGGTACCAAGAGACCCAGTACTTC.